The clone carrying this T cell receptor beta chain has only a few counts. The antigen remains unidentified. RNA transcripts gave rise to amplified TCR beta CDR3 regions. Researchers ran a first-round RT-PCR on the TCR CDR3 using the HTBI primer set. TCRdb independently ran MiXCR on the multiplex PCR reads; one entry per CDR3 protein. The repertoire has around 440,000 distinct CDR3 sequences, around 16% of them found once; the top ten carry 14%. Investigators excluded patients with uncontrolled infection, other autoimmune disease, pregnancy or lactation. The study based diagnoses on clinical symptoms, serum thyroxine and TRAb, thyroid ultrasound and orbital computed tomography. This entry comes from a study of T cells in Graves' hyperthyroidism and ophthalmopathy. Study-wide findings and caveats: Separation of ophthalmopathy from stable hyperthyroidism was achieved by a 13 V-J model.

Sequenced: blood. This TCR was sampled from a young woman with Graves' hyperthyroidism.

The DNA of the CDR3 is TGCGCCAGCAGCCAAGATGCACAGGGTATTTCGGAGACCCAGTACTTC. Encoded protein: CASSQDAQGISETQYF. The chain carries TRBV4-3 and TRBJ2-5; D is possibly TRBD1 (6 bases). Trimming took off 0 bases at V and 5 bases at J, with 16 bases between the two ends. Germline V gene sequence: CDR1 LGHNA, CDR2 YSLEER. This CDR3 region has 16 residues.